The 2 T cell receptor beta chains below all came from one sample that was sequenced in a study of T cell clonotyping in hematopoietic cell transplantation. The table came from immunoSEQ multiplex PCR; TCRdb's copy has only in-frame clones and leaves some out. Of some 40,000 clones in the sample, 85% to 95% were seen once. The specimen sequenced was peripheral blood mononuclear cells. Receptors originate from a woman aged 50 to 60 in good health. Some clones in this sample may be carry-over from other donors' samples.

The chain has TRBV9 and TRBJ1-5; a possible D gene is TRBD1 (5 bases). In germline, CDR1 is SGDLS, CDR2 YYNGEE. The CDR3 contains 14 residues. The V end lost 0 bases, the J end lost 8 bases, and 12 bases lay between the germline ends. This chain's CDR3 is CASSVGPGFEPQHF. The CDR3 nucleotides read TGTGCCAGCAGCGTAGGCCCAGGGTTTGAGCCCCAGCATTTT. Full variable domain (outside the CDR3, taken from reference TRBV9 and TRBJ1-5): DSGVTQTPKHLITATGQRVTLRCSPRSGDLSVYWYQQSLDQGLQFLIQYYNGEERAKGNILERFSAQQFPDLHSELNLSSLELGDSALYFCASSVGPGFEPQHFGDGTRLSIL.

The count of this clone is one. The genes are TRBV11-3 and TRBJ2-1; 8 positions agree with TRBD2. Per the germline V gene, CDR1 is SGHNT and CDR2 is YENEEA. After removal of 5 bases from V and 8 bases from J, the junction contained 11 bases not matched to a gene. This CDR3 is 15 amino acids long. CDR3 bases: TGTGCCAGCAGCCCCGGGACTAGTCCCGCCGATGAGCAGTTCTTC. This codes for CASSPGTSPADEQFF.